The rows below give T cell receptor beta chains drawn from one sample of a study of neurological immune-mediated disorders. TCRdb ran MiXCR on the 5' RACE reads and lists one entry per CDR3 protein. The data hold 50,000 to 70,000 distinct CDR3 sequences, with about 10% observed a single time. Material: PBMCs. All receptors come from a male donor with HTLV-1-associated myelopathy (HAM/TSP). The conserved cysteine and the conserved F or W are not part of the CDR3 here. Fields, in order: J gene, V gene, CDR3 protein.

TRBJ1-5 | TRBV5-5 | ASSLFSRYSNQPQH
TRBJ2-1 | TRBV20-1 | SANNPGQGRNEQF
TRBJ1-5 | TRBV10-3 | VISDQVPRSNQPQH
TRBJ2-7 | TRBV20-1 | SGFGGTGIHEQY
TRBJ1-2 | TRBV6-5 | ASRRDSTDYGYT
TRBJ2-7 | TRBV2 | ASSSRPYEQY
TRBJ1-2 | TRBV7-8 | ASSLGGTQYGYT
TRBJ1-1 | TRBV20-1 | SAGTGGAVNGAF
TRBJ2-5 | TRBV27 | ASSLYPGTAETQY
TRBJ2-7 | TRBV7-2 | ASSLVVGSPGTFYEQY
TRBJ2-3 | TRBV12-3/TRBV12-4 | ASSLIAGTDTQY
TRBJ2-1 | TRBV6-5 | ASSPRGRNYNEQF
TRBJ2-7 | TRBV14 | ASSPTGQGPAYEQY
TRBJ1-1 | TRBV29-1 | SVGKTEAF
TRBJ1-1 | TRBV18 | ASSPLGQPMNTEAF
TRBJ2-3 | TRBV5-1 | ASTPGQGGDTQY
TRBJ2-3 | TRBV7-2 | ASSFFQGDTDTQY
TRBJ1-1 | TRBV7-2 | ASSLYAGSRNTEAF
TRBJ2-2 | TRBV9 | ANSVRNRVTGELF
TRBJ2-7 | TRBV15 | ATTVQGDEQY
TRBJ2-3 | TRBV5-5 | ASSLRAPGAGPDTQH
TRBJ2-5 | TRBV5-1 | ASSSDAARSIGY
TRBJ1-5 | TRBV12-3/TRBV12-4 | ASRDNGAGASNQPQH
TRBJ1-1 | TRBV6-1 | ASTPRTALNTEAF
TRBJ2-5 | TRBV14 | ASSQGVKMQETQY
TRBJ1-6 | TRBV5-1 | ASSLEGGSALH
TRBJ2-7 | TRBV6-6 | ASLNTGGHEQY
TRBJ1-6 | TRBV20-1 | SAPVGTTNSPLH
TRBJ2-7 | TRBV7-9 | ASSSPFAGGPYEQY
TRBJ2-7 | TRBV4-2 | ASSQAATQTYEQY
TRBJ2-7 | TRBV5-8 | ASSLGADPWAYEQY
TRBJ2-3 | TRBV20-1 | SPFGRTDTQY
TRBJ2-3 | TRBV24-1 | ATSELGGSSTDTQY
TRBJ1-3 | TRBV6-5 | ASGLRGGNTIY
TRBJ2-1 | TRBV24-1 | ATSAGVGYEQF
TRBJ2-7 | TRBV7-9 | ASSSRDRSSYEQY
TRBJ2-5 | TRBV19 | ASSIAASAETQY
TRBJ1-2 | TRBV20-1 | SASGQGTGYT
TRBJ1-5 | TRBV6-5 | ASSSVWGSNQPQH
TRBJ2-7 | TRBV7-3 | ASSLQGSGYYEQY
TRBJ2-7 | TRBV20-1 | SASEERYEQY
TRBJ1-1 | TRBV20-1 | SAVQGDTEAF
TRBJ2-1 | TRBV5-1 | ASSLGRAANPYNEQF
TRBJ1-5 | TRBV19 | ASTIRGLSNQPQH
TRBJ1-1 | TRBV12-3/TRBV12-4 | ASSLRGADTEAF
TRBJ2-1 | TRBV20-1 | SARGAGGRYNEQF
TRBJ1-5 | TRBV7-8 | ASSLAGAQPQH
TRBJ1-5 | TRBV5-1 | ASSLQDNQPQH
TRBJ2-1 | TRBV7-2 | ASSVDGTGVNEQF
TRBJ2-1 | TRBV9 | ASSVGGAYNEQF
TRBJ2-7 | TRBV7-2 | ASSSGTGFYEQY